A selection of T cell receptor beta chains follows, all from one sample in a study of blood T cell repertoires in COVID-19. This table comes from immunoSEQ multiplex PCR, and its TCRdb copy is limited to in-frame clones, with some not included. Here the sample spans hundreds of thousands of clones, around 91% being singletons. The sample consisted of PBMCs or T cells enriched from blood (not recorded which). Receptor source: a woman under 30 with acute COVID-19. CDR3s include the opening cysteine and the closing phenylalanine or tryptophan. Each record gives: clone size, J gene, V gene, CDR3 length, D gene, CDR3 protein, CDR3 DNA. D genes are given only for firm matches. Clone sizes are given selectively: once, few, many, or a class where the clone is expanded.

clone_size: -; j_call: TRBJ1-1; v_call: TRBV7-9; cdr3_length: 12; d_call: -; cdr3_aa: CASSLITAEAFF; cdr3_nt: TGTGCCAGCAGCTTAATCACAGCCGAAGCTTTCTTT
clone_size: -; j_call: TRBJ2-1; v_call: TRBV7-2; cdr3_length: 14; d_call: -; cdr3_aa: CASSPQGPYNEQFF; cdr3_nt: TGTGCCAGCAGCCCCCAGGGCCCGTACAATGAGCAGTTCTTC
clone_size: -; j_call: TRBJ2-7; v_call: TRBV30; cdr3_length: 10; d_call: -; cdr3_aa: CSWRLYEQYF; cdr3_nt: TGCAGTTGGCGACTCTACGAGCAGTACTTC
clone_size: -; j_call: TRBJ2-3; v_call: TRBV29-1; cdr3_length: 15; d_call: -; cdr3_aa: CSVKVGAGPWDTQYF; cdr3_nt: TGCAGCGTCAAGGTGGGGGCAGGGCCTTGGGATACGCAGTATTTT
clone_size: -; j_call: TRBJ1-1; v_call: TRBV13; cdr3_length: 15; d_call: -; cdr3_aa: CASSRGVIANTEAFF; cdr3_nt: TGTGCCAGCAGCCGCGGGGTGATAGCGAACACTGAAGCTTTCTTT
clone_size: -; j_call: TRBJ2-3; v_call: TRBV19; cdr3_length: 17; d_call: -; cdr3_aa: CASSIGRGSGSTDTQYF; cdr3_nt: TGTGCCAGTAGTATAGGGCGAGGTAGCGGTAGCACAGATACGCAGTATTTT
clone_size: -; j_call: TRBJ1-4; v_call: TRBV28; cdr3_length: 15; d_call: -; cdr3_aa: CASSFSGGQNEKLFF; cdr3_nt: TGTGCCAGCAGTTTCAGCGGGGGGCAAAATGAAAAACTGTTTTTT
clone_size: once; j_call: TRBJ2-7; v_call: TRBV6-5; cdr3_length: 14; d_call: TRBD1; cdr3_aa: CASAAPTGYNEQYF; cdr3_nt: TGTGCCAGCGCGGCCCCGACAGGGTACAACGAGCAGTACTTC
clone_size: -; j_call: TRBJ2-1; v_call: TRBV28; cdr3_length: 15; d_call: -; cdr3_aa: CASSTLGSSYNEQFF; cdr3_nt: TGTGCCAGCAGTACACTAGGGAGCTCCTACAATGAGCAGTTCTTC
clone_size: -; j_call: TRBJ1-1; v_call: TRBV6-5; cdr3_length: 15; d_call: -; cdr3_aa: CASSYSILGLTEAFF; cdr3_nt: TGTGCCAGCAGTTACTCCATCCTCGGTCTCACTGAAGCTTTCTTT
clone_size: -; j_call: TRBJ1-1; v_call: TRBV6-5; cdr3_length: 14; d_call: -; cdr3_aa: CATEPRGENTEAFF; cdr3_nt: TGTGCCACTGAACCACGGGGGGAGAACACTGAAGCTTTCTTT
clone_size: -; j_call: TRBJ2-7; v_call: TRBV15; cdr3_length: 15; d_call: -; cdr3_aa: CATSRSGTSSYEQYF; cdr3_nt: TGTGCCACCAGCAGATCCGGGACATCCTCCTACGAGCAGTACTTC
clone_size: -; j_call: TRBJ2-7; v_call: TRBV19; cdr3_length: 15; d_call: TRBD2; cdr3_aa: CASSIMPGGTYEQYF; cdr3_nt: TGTGCCAGTAGTATCATGCCCGGGGGGACCTACGAGCAGTACTTC
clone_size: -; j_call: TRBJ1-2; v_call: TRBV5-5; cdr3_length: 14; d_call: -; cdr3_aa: CASSLAPGQLGYTF; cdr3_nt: TGTGCCAGCAGCTTAGCCCCTGGACAACTAGGCTACACCTTC
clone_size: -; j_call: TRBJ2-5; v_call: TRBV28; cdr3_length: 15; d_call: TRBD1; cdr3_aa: CASRAPTGTAETQYF; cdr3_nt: TGTGCCAGCAGAGCACCGACGGGGACAGCTGAGACCCAGTACTTC
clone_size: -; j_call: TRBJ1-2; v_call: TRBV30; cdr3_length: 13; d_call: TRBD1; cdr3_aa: CAWNRQGAYGYTF; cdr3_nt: TGTGCCTGGAACAGACAGGGGGCCTATGGCTACACCTTC
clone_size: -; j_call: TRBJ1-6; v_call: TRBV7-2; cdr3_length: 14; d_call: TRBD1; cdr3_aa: CASSRDRKNSPLHF; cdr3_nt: TGTGCCAGCAGCCGGGACAGGAAAAATTCACCCCTCCACTTT
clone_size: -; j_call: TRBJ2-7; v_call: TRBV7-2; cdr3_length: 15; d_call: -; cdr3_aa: CASSLMSGVSYEQYF; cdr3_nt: TGTGCCAGCAGCTTAATGAGCGGAGTAAGCTACGAGCAGTACTTC
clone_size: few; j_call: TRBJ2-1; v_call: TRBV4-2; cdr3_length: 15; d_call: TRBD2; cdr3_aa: CASSIGTSGVNEQFF; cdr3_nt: TGTGCCAGCAGCATTGGGACTAGCGGGGTCAATGAGCAGTTCTTC
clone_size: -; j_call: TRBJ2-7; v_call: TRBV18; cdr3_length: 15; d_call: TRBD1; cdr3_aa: CASSAQTGAINEQYF; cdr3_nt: TGTGCCAGCTCAGCCCAGACAGGGGCTATAAACGAGCAGTACTTC
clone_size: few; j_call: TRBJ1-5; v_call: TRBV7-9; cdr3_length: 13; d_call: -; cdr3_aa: CASSFAGNQPQHF; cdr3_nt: TGTGCCAGCAGCTTTGCAGGGAATCAGCCCCAGCATTTT
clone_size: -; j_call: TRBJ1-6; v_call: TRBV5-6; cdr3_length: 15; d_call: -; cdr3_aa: CASSFRTVLNSPLHF; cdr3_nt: TGTGCCAGCAGCTTTCGGACAGTGCTGAATTCACCCCTCCACTTT
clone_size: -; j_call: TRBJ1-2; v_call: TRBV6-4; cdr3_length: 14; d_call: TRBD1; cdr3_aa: CASSVIQGAPGYTF; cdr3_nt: TGTGCCAGCAGTGTCATACAGGGGGCGCCTGGCTACACCTTC
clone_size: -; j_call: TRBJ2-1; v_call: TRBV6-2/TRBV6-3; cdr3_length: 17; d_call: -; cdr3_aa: CASSYVRGESNYNEQFF; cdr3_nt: TGTGCCAGCAGTTACGTCAGGGGTGAGAGTAACTACAATGAGCAGTTCTTC
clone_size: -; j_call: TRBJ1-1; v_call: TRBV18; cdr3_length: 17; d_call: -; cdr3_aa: CASSNLPARLRNTEAFF; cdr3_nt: TGTGCCAGCTCAAACCTGCCGGCTCGACTACGGAACACTGAAGCTTTCTTT
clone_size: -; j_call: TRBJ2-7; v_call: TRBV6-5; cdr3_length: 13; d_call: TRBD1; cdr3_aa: CASRWTGRGEQYF; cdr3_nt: TGTGCCAGCAGATGGACAGGGAGAGGAGAGCAGTACTTC
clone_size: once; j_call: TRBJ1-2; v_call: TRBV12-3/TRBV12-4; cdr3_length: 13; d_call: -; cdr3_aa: CASSLLPAYGYTF; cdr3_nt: TGTGCCAGCAGCCTTCTACCTGCCTATGGCTACACCTTC
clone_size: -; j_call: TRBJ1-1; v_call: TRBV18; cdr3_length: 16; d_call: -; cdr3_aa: CASSPSGSLGSTEAFF; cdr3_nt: TGTGCCAGCTCACCATCCGGTAGCTTGGGGAGCACTGAAGCTTTCTTT
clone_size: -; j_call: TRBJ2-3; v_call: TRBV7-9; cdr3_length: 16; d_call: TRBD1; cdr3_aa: CASSSRQGALGDTQYF; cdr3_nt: TGTGCCAGCAGCTCGCGACAGGGGGCTTTGGGAGATACGCAGTATTTT